This entry concerns a single T cell receptor (beta chain). Its antigen is undetermined. The CDR3 has 15 residues. The V and J ends lost 4 bases and 8 bases, in that order; junction bases with no gene match: 9. The germline gives CDR1 SGHVS, CDR2 FNYEAQ. This specimen belongs to a study of cytomegalovirus exposure and HLA in healthy donors. Study-level results: The study recorded more than 150 TCR beta chains that were cytomegalovirus-associated.

Use of 60 Vbeta and 13 Jbeta primers characterized the PCR. Repertoires were generated with immunoSEQ multiplex PCR, while TCRdb's copy carries only in-frame clones and drops some. The sample holds about 140,000 clones, roughly 80% seen once. The V and J genes are TRBV7-6 and TRBJ1-4, with TRBD1 matching 8 bases. What was sequenced was PBMCs. The clonotype comes from a woman aged 45 to 65 in good health and CMV-seropositive. The CDR3 DNA follows: TGTGCCAGCAGCTCCGGCAGGGGGCAGGGAGAAAAACTGTTTTTT. Translation: CASSSGRGQGEKLFF.